This TCR beta chain originates from a study of T-cell reconstitution after alpha-beta-depleted transplantation in children. TCRbeta library preparation incorporated unique molecular identifiers. TCRdb ran MiXCR on the PCR reads and lists one entry per CDR3 protein. The sample carries about 1,000,000 distinct CDR3 sequences, about 26% recorded once. To note about this clonotype: Antigen specificity is unknown.

V lost 3 bases, J lost 4 bases, and 15 bases lay in between. This CDR3 spans 15 amino acids. Notes on the study in general: There were reportedly several hundred expanded graft clones from which alpha-beta T cells came about two months after transplant.

This clonotype was sampled from a boy under three years old who had a stem cell transplant for SCID, so the T cells may come from the graft donor. The input for sequencing was PBMCs, mostly from graft donor cells, taken 360 days after TCRalphabeta/CD19-depleted stem cell transplant. V usage is TRBV12-3 or TRBV12-4 and J usage is TRBJ2-5, with D possibly TRBD1 on 5 matching bases. In DNA, the CDR3 is TGTGCCAGCAGTTTGGGGCAGATAGAGATAGAGACCCAGTACTTC. This codes for CASSLGQIEIETQYF.